A single sample gave rise to the 32 T cell receptor beta chains below, sequenced in a study of shared clonotypes between healthy human individuals. Clones were sequenced by immunoSEQ multiplex PCR, and TCRdb holds only the in-frame ones, with some missing. The sample has some 2,500,000 clones; 90% to 95% are singletons. Sequences were obtained from naive CD4+ T cells from PBMCs. This sample's subset: CD45RA+ positively selected. These receptor sequences come from a man aged 18 to 29 in good health. Some clones in this sample may be carry-over from other donors' samples.

In this sample, this clone turned up a few times. The chain employs TRBV6-6 and TRBJ1-2; 7 bases agree with TRBD1. V shed 7 bases and J 4 bases; nucleotides not matched to a gene: 6. The CDR3 loop spans 13 amino acids. Germline CDR1 MNHNY, CDR2 SVGAGI (reference sequence). The DNA of the CDR3 is TGTGCCAGCACCCAGGGGGTGGGCTATGGCTACACCTTC. It yields the protein CASTQGVGYGYTF.

V is TRBV6-6 and J is TRBJ2-1; D possibly corresponds to TRBD2 (5 bases). The CDR3 has 14 amino acids. Per the germline V gene, CDR1 is MNHNY and CDR2 is SVGAGI (reference sequence). The V end lost 0 bases, the J end lost 8 bases, and 11 bases lay between the germline ends. The CDR3: CASSYSQTSYEQFF. CDR3 nucleotides: TGTGCCAGCAGTTACTCTCAAACTAGTTATGAGCAGTTCTTC.

The V call is TRBV5-4, the J call TRBJ2-2; no clear D. This CDR3 comprises 13 residues. From germline, CDR1 is SGHNT and CDR2 YYREEE (reference sequence). V dropped 3 bases and J dropped 8 bases, with 11 bases sitting between them. CDR3 protein: CASSSALTGELFF. The CDR3 bases are TGTGCCAGCAGCTCGGCACTTACAGGGGAGCTGTTTTTT.

As for this clone: The sample carries other DNA sequences with the same CDR3. The gene calls are TRBV18 and TRBJ1-1; TRBD1 matches 8 bases. J lost 5 bases, V lost 3 bases, and 5 bases had no gene match. Germline V gives CDR1 KGHSH, CDR2 LQKENI. The CDR3 length is 14 residues. The CDR3 loop reads CASSPQGAETEAFF. The CDR3, as DNA: TGTGCCAGCTCACCGCAGGGGGCGGAGACTGAAGCTTTCTTT.

This clone was seen once. This rearrangement joins TRBV5-1 to TRBJ2-7; no reliable D call. In germline, CDR1 is SGHRS, CDR2 YFSETQ. The V end was cut by 1 base, the J end by 6 bases, with 11 bases between. The CDR3 has 13 residues. CDR3 nucleotide sequence: TGCGCCAGCAGCTTGCCGAACCCAGGCGAGCAGTACTTC. Encoded protein: CASSLPNPGEQYF.

A note on this clone: In the same sample, other DNA sequences code for this CDR3. J is TRBJ1-5 and V is TRBV19; tentative D call: TRBD1 (6 bases). The ends were cut back, 11 bases at V and 5 bases at J, with 16 bases in the middle. The germline V gene encodes CDR1 LNHDA and CDR2 SQIVND (reference sequence). The CDR3 runs to 13 residues. The chain's CDR3 is CASSDRPYQPQHF. CDR3 sequence (DNA): TGTGCCTCTAGTGACAGGCCCTATCAGCCCCAGCATTTT.

The CDR3 sequence: CASSLWARGPSSYEQYF. DNA of the CDR3: TGTGCCAGCAGCTTGTGGGCCCGGGGCCCGAGCTCCTACGAGCAGTACTTC. The V gene is TRBV5-6, the J gene TRBJ2-7; D assignment may be TRBD1 or TRBD2 (5 bases each). Germline CDR1 reads SGHDT; CDR2 reads YYEEEE. The CDR3 has 17 amino acids. Trimming removed 1 base at V and 0 bases at J, with 17 bases between.

V gene TRBV2 combines with J gene TRBJ2-3; perhaps TRBD1 as D (6 bases). The CDR3 runs to 13 residues. The germline V and J ends were trimmed by 8 bases and 4 bases, with 13 bases remaining between them. Germline V gives CDR1 SNHLY, CDR2 FYNNEI. The CDR3 sequence: CASSQGWADTQYF. The DNA for the CDR3 is TGTGCCAGCTCCCAGGGGTGGGCAGATACGCAGTATTTT.

The CDR3 region is CASTGPNTDTQYF. For the CDR3, the DNA is TGTGCCAGCACGGGACCTAACACAGATACGCAGTATTTT. The chain combines TRBV6-5 with TRBJ2-3; D possibly uses TRBD1 or TRBD2 (5 bases each). In germline, CDR1 is MNHEY, CDR2 SVGAGI. V was cut by 7 bases and J by 2 bases, with 10 bases left in between. There are 13 residues in the CDR3.

This chain connects TRBV15 to TRBJ2-3; D is possibly TRBD2 (5 bases). The V gene's germline CDR1 is LNHNV and CDR2 YYDKDF (reference sequence). The V and J ends lost 1 base and 2 bases respectively, with 10 bases between them. The CDR3 extends over 15 amino acids. The CDR3 DNA follows: TGTGCCACCAGCAGAGCCCCGGACTTCACAGATACGCAGTATTTT. It yields the protein CATSRAPDFTDTQYF.

V and J are TRBV12-5 and TRBJ2-6; tentatively, D is TRBD1 (6 bases). The CDR3 contains 17 residues. The germline V and J ends were trimmed by 7 bases and 2 bases, with 18 bases remaining between them. Germline V CDR1 and CDR2: LGHNT, FRNRAP. Here the CDR3 DNA reads TGTGCTAGTGACTTGAGCAGGGCAGGGGCTGGGGCCAACGTCCTGACTTTC. Translating it yields CASDLSRAGAGANVLTF.

The sample holds one count of this clone. The chain recombines TRBV28 with TRBJ1-2; 12 bases align to TRBD1. The V segment lost 2 bases and the J segment 8 bases; nucleotides outside the gene matches: 6. This CDR3 spans 15 amino acids. Germline-derived CDR1 and CDR2 are MDHEN and SYDVKM. CDR3 in amino acids: CASSLGDRGLAGYTF. The CDR3 region has the DNA TGTGCCAGCAGTTTAGGGGACAGGGGGCTGGCGGGCTACACCTTC.

The J gene is TRBJ2-3, the V gene TRBV5-1; 7 nucleotides line up with TRBD2. Germline CDR1 SGHRS, CDR2 YFSETQ. The CDR3 runs 16 residues. The ends lost 4 bases at V and 0 bases at J; junction bases unmatched: 8. The CDR3 loop is CASSPGGPSSTDTQYF. The CDR3 DNA sequence: TGCGCCAGCAGCCCGGGAGGCCCCTCTAGCACAGATACGCAGTATTTT.

V and J are TRBV5-8 and TRBJ2-5; 7 nucleotides match TRBD1. This CDR3 has 13 amino acids. The V gene end was trimmed by 0 bases and the J gene end by 7 bases; junction bases not matched to a gene: 3. Germline loops: CDR1 SGHTS, CDR2 YDEGEE. The CDR3 is CASSLATGWTQYF. DNA of the CDR3: TGTGCCAGCAGCTTGGCGACAGGGTGGACCCAGTACTTC.

The chain couples TRBV6-1 to TRBJ2-1, with D possibly being TRBD1 (7 bases). Germline V gene sequence: CDR1 MNHNS, CDR2 SASEGT. This CDR3 region has 13 residues. The V end lost 6 bases, the J end lost 6 bases, and 12 bases lay between the germline ends. CDR3 DNA: TGTGCCAGCAGGGAGGGGGCTGGCAATGAGCAGTTCTTC. This translates into CASREGAGNEQFF.

A note on this clone: Different DNA sequences within this sample yield the same CDR3. The chain links TRBV5-1 to TRBJ2-5, with TRBD2 matching 13 bases. The ends lost 3 bases at V and 2 bases at J; junction bases unmatched: 1. CDR3 length: 15 amino acids. The germline CDR1 and CDR2 sequences are SGHRS and YFSETQ. CDR3 DNA sequence: TGCGCCAGCAGCTCGGGACTAGCGGGACAAGAGACCCAGTACTTC. It yields the protein CASSSGLAGQETQYF.

This clone was detected only once. V usage is TRBV7-8 and J usage is TRBJ1-3; 7 positions agree with TRBD1. This CDR3 spans 16 amino acids. V lost 3 bases to trimming and J lost 2 bases; unmatched junction nucleotides: 7. Per the germline V gene, CDR1 is SGHVS and CDR2 is FQNEAQ. CDR3: CASSFDRAQAGNTIYF. CDR3 sequence (DNA): TGTGCCAGCAGCTTTGACAGGGCTCAAGCTGGAAACACCATATATTTT.

This chain connects TRBV6-5 to TRBJ2-3; 7 nucleotides line up with TRBD2. Germline loops: CDR1 MNHEY, CDR2 SVGAGI. This CDR3 spans 15 amino acids. J was trimmed by 2 bases and V by 7 bases; bases with no gene match: 9. In nucleotides, the CDR3 is TGTGCCAGCACCGGCCCAGCGGGAATCACAGATACGCAGTATTTT. It specifies CASTGPAGITDTQYF.

V is TRBV27 and J is TRBJ1-5; possible D gene TRBD1, 6 bases. Trimming took 8 bases from V and 7 from J, leaving 24 bases between them. The CDR3 loop spans 16 amino acids. Germline CDR1 MNHEY, CDR2 SMNVEV (reference sequence). CDR3 amino acids: CASGRPTQGFGQPQHF. The DNA for the CDR3 is TGTGCCAGCGGCCGACCAACACAGGGCTTCGGGCAGCCCCAGCATTTT.

The genes are TRBV18 and TRBJ2-3; D unclear. The CDR3 covers 14 residues. The ends were cut back, 9 bases at V and 0 bases at J, with 13 bases in the middle. Germline V gene sequence: CDR1 KGHSH, CDR2 LQKENI. CDR3 loop: CASLGLSSTDTQYF. The CDR3 DNA reads TGTGCCAGTCTCGGGCTCTCTAGCACAGATACGCAGTATTTT.

The V gene is TRBV4-3, the J gene TRBJ2-3; D possibly corresponds to TRBD2 (6 bases). The CDR3 loop spans 14 amino acids. From germline, CDR1 is LGHNA and CDR2 YSLEER. The V end was cut by 1 base, the J end by 2 bases, with 7 bases between. DNA of the CDR3: TGCGCCAGCAGCCAAGCGGGGGACACAGATACGCAGTATTTT. This sequence encodes CASSQAGDTDTQYF.

The chain links TRBV28 to TRBJ2-7, with 9 bases fitting TRBD1. The CDR3 is made up of 15 amino acids. V lost 6 bases to trimming and J lost 8 bases; unmatched junction nucleotides: 14. Germline V gene data show CDR1 as MDHEN and CDR2 as SYDVKM. In nucleotides, the CDR3 is TGTGCCAGCAGCCGCCCGGGACAGGGATTGGAGAAGCAGTACTTC. Protein sequence: CASSRPGQGLEKQYF.

V gene TRBV7-8 combines with J gene TRBJ2-4; possibly TRBD2 for D (6 bases). Germline CDR1 SGHVS, CDR2 FQNEAQ. The ends were cut back, 5 bases at V and 3 bases at J, with 11 bases in the middle. The CDR3 has 14 amino acids. CDR3 bases: TGTGCCAGCAGCCCCCCGGGGGTCAAAAACATTCAGTACTTC. It specifies CASSPPGVKNIQYF. Complete variable domain (other parts from reference TRBV7-8 and TRBJ2-4): GAGVSQSPRYKVAKRGQDVALRCDPISGHVSLFWYQQALGQGPEFLTYFQNEAQLDKSGLPSDRFFAERPEGSVSTLKIQRTQQEDSAVYLCASSPPGVKNIQYFGAGTRLSVL.

The chain links TRBV15 to TRBJ1-5; TRBD1 matches at 8 bases. The CDR3 has 16 amino acids. With 0 bases clipped from V and 2 bases from J, the junction kept 3 bases outside the gene matches. Germline V lookup: CDR1 LNHNV, CDR2 YYDKDF (reference sequence). This CDR3 reads CATSRDKDRGNQPQHF. Written as DNA, the CDR3 is TGTGCCACCAGCAGAGATAAGGACAGGGGCAATCAGCCCCAGCATTTT.

This clone appeared a few times. This CDR3 is also generated by other DNA sequences in the sample. The chain employs TRBV5-1 and TRBJ1-1, with D uncertain. The CDR3 runs to 15 residues. The V end was cut by 1 base, the J end by 2 bases, with 12 bases between. Germline V gene lookup returns CDR1 SGHRS and CDR2 YFSETQ. CDR3 sequence reads: CASSLLQGGNTEAFF. CDR3 bases: TGCGCCAGCAGCTTGTTACAAGGAGGTAACACTGAAGCTTTCTTT.

The chain is built from TRBV27 and TRBJ2-3; D is perhaps TRBD2 (6 bases). Trimming cost V 4 bases and J 11 bases, with 16 bases left between them. The CDR3 totals 13 residues. Per germline, CDR1 MNHEY and CDR2 SMNVEV (reference sequence). The CDR3 reads CASSSKTSSRQYF. CDR3 in DNA: TGTGCCAGCAGTTCAAAGACTAGTTCCCGGCAGTATTTT.

This clone has just a few counts. J is TRBJ2-7 and V is TRBV9; D is unresolved. The V gene's germline CDR1 is SGDLS and CDR2 YYNGEE. The CDR3 is 12 amino acids. Trimming cost V 0 bases and J 6 bases, with 7 bases left between them. This chain's CDR3 is CASSVDFGEQYF. CDR3 nucleotides: TGTGCCAGCAGCGTAGACTTTGGCGAGCAGTACTTC.

In nucleotides, the CDR3 is TGTGCCAGTAGTCATCGACCGGGATCCCTCCCCTTCTCTGGAAACACCATATATTTT. The encoded protein is CASSHRPGSLPFSGNTIYF. The V call is TRBV19, the J call TRBJ1-3; D unresolved. Trimming stripped 5 bases from V and 0 bases from J, with 23 bases between. CDR3 length: 19 amino acids. Germline V gene lookup returns CDR1 LNHDA and CDR2 SQIVND (reference sequence).

The V and J genes are TRBV10-3 and TRBJ2-1; tentatively, D is TRBD2 (5 bases). This CDR3 is built from 12 residues. V was clipped by 3 bases and J by 6 bases, with 6 bases between them. Germline loops: CDR1 ENHRY, CDR2 SYGVKD. The chain's CDR3 is CAISDGINEQFF. The CDR3 coding sequence is TGTGCCATCAGTGACGGGATCAATGAGCAGTTCTTC.

This clone was observed once. The V call is TRBV5-1, the J call TRBJ2-7; 10 bases fit TRBD1. CDR3 length: 14 residues. V lost 4 bases to trimming and J lost 5 bases; unmatched junction nucleotides: 6. Germline CDR1 SGHRS, CDR2 YFSETQ. The CDR3 sequence: CASSQGQGQNEQYF. CDR3 DNA sequence: TGCGCCAGCAGCCAGGGACAGGGGCAGAACGAGCAGTACTTC. The entire variable domain, with the rest obtained from reference TRBV5-1 and TRBJ2-7, is as follows: KAGVTQTPRYLIKTRGQQVTLSCSPISGHRSVSWYQQTPGQGLQFLFEYFSETQRNKGNFPGRFSGRQFSNSRSEMNVSTLELGDSALYLCASSQGQGQNEQYFGPGTRLTVT.

The J gene is TRBJ2-1, the V gene TRBV28, with TRBD2 matching 9 bases. The CDR3 is 17 amino acids. The germline V gene encodes CDR1 MDHEN and CDR2 SYDVKM. After removal of 5 bases from V and 8 bases from J, the junction contained 16 bases not matched to a gene. The CDR3 DNA reads TGTGCCAGCAGTCCCCTCTCCTCGGCGGGAGGGGGCGATGAGCAGTTCTTC. This encodes CASSPLSSAGGGDEQFF.

The chain has TRBV4-1 and TRBJ1-5, with D possibly matching TRBD1 (5 bases). CDR1 and CDR2 (germline): MGHRA, YSYEKL. The CDR3 consists of 14 residues. V lost 0 bases and J 8 bases, leaving 11 bases between the germline ends. CDR3 sequence (DNA): TGCGCCAGCAGCCAAGATCAGGGCTTGGAGCCCCAGCATTTT. It codes for CASSQDQGLEPQHF.